This TCR beta chain comes out of a study of blood T cell repertoires in COVID-19. Study summary: Collection of acute and convalescent COVID-19 samples took place in the United States, Italy and Spain. T cells, B-cell-depleted T cells, or PBMCs provided the cDNA or gDNA that served as material.

The germline gives CDR1 ENHRY, CDR2 SYGVKD. J was trimmed by 1 base and V by 6 bases; bases with no gene match: 5. The CDR3 is 15 amino acids. Study processing details: Estimated nucleated cell counts came from reference gene primer amplification. Measured with immunoSEQ multiplex PCR; TCRdb has only the in-frame clones, and not every one. V, J and clone size are taken as reported in that table, and D and trimming were inferred from the DNA itself. This table has about 200,000 clones, about 85% appearing once. The origin of this receptor is a man aged 60 to 69 with COVID-19, enrolled during active disease. Sequencing used peripheral blood. The V gene is TRBV10-3, the J gene TRBJ2-5, with 10 bases aligning to TRBD2. The CDR3 reads CAIRAGGKSQETQYF. As DNA, the CDR3 is TGTGCCATCAGAGCGGGAGGGAAAAGCCAAGAGACCCAGTACTTC.